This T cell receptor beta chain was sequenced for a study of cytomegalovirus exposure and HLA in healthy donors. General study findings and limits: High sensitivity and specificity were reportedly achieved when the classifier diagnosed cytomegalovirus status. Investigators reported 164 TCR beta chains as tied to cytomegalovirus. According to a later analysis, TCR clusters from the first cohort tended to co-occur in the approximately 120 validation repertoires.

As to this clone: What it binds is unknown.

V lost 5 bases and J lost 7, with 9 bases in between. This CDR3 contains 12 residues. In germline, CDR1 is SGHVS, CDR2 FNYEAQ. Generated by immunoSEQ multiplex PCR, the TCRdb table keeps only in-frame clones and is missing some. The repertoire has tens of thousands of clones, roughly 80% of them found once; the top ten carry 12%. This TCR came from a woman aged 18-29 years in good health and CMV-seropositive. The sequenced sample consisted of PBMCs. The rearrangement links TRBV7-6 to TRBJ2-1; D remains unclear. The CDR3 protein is CASSQARNEQFF. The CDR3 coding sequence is TGTGCCAGCAGCCAGGCCAGGAATGAGCAGTTCTTC.